The sequence of this T cell receptor (beta chain) was determined in a study of T cell changes during pregnancy in multiple sclerosis. Only in-frame clones appear in the TCRdb table, and some are missing; sequencing was by immunoSEQ multiplex PCR. In the table there are some 52,000 clones, around 92% of which are singletons. Germline V gives CDR1 SGHRS, CDR2 YFSETQ. CDR3 length equals 15 residues. Trimming took 1 base from V and 1 from J, leaving 9 bases between them. The sequencing here drew on CD4+ T cells from peripheral blood mononuclear cells, taken in the third trimester of pregnancy. The source is a female donor with multiple sclerosis, enrolled in a pregnancy study. The chain combines TRBV5-1 with TRBJ2-1; tentative D call: TRBD2 (5 bases). The CDR3 region is CASSLLGRSYNEQFF. DNA for the CDR3: TGCGCCAGCAGCTTGCTGGGGAGATCCTACAATGAGCAGTTCTTC.